Each of the 28 T cell receptor beta chains below was sequenced from the same sample in a study of vaccination effects on CD4 cells after COVID-19. No antigen has been assigned to these receptors. Data came from immunoSEQ multiplex PCR; TCRdb stores just in-frame clones and leaves some out. The data contain 70,000 to 95,000 clones, around four fifths of them singletons. Antigen-specific CD4+ T cells were first expanded with viral peptide pools by the ViraFEST assay and only then sequenced. It was after around eleven days of culture that CD4+ T cells were isolated. BNT162b2 vaccine or mRNA-1273 vaccine was given to participants in two doses. The sequencing used CD4+ T cells from PBMCs cultured with HCoV-OC43 spike peptides, collected after COVID-19 vaccination. Documented subset: HCoV-OC43 spike overlapping peptide pool stimulation. Receptors originate from a human donor who received a COVID-19 vaccine.

The chain is built from TRBV2 and TRBJ1-1; D is unresolved. With 6 bases removed from V and 10 bases from J, the gap between germline ends came to 15 bases. Germline V lookup: CDR1 SNHLY, CDR2 FYNNEI. The CDR3 is 12 amino acids. The CDR3 sequence: CASRVTGPRAFF. DNA for the CDR3: TGTGCCAGCAGAGTCACCGGACCCAGAGCTTTCTTT. Based on the CDR3 plus reference TRBV2 and TRBJ1-1, the full variable domain is EPEVTQTPSHQVTQMGQEVILRCVPISNHLYFYWYRQILGQKVEFLVSFYNNEISEKSEIFDDQFSVERPDGSNFTLKIRSTKLEDSAMYFCASRVTGPRAFFGQGTRLTVV.

The rearrangement joins TRBV5-1 to TRBJ2-1; D is undetermined. This CDR3 region has 13 residues. The V end lost 1 base, the J end lost 5 bases, and 7 bases lay between the germline ends. Germline V CDR1 and CDR2: SGHRS, YFSETQ. In DNA form, the CDR3 reads TGCGCCAGCAGCTTGTTCCCTAACAATGAGCAGTTCTTC. This codes for CASSLFPNNEQFF. Together with reference TRBV5-1 and TRBJ2-1, the CDR3 gives the full variable domain: KAGVTQTPRYLIKTRGQQVTLSCSPISGHRSVSWYQQTPGQGLQFLFEYFSETQRNKGNFPGRFSGRQFSNSRSEMNVSTLELGDSALYLCASSLFPNNEQFFGPGTRLTVL.

The V gene is TRBV28, the J gene TRBJ2-3; maybe TRBD2 (5 bases). Germline V gene data show CDR1 as MDHEN and CDR2 as SYDVKM. V was cut by 6 bases and J by 6 bases, with 16 bases left in between. The CDR3 spans 14 residues. CDR3: CASSALRTSDTQYF. CDR3 bases: TGTGCCAGCAGCGCGTTACGTACTAGTGATACGCAGTATTTT. Together with reference TRBV28 and TRBJ2-3, the CDR3 gives the full variable domain: DVKVTQSSRYLVKRTGEKVFLECVQDMDHENMFWYRQDPGLGLRLIYFSYDVKMKEKGDIPEGYSVSREKKERFSLILESASTNQTSMYLCASSALRTSDTQYFGPGTRLTVL.

J is TRBJ1-6 and V is TRBV7-2; 8 bases match TRBD1. Trimming cost V 1 base and J 11 bases; bases outside gene matches: 1. The CDR3 spans 13 residues. Germline V lookup: CDR1 SGHTA, CDR2 FQGNSA. For the CDR3, the DNA is TGTGCCAGCAGCTTAGACAGGGGGACACCCCTCCACTTT. Protein: CASSLDRGTPLHF.

The V call is TRBV6-2 or TRBV6-3, the J call TRBJ1-5; D is possibly TRBD1 (5 bases). The V gene's germline CDR1 is MNHEY and CDR2 SVGEGT. With 5 bases removed from V and 3 bases from J, the gap between germline ends came to 17 bases. CDR3 size: 16 residues. The CDR3 DNA reads TGTGCCAGCAGTCCCCGGGACTGGGAAAACAATCAGCCCCAGCATTTT. Translated: CASSPRDWENNQPQHF.

The rearrangement uses TRBV7-2 and TRBJ2-5; the D is unclear. Trimming took 5 bases from V and 1 from J, leaving 14 bases between them. From germline, CDR1 is SGHTA and CDR2 FQGNSA. CDR3 size: 15 residues. CDR3 in amino acids: CASSPQAFVQETQYF. Here the CDR3 DNA reads TGTGCCAGCAGCCCCCAGGCCTTTGTCCAAGAGACCCAGTACTTC.

This clone was observed once. The rearrangement joins TRBV27 to TRBJ2-2; perhaps TRBD1 as D (6 bases). The CDR3 extends over 14 amino acids. The V end was cut by 3 bases, the J end by 1 base, with 6 bases between. Germline CDR1 and CDR2: MNHEY and SMNVEV (reference sequence). The DNA for the CDR3 is TGTGCCAGCAGTTTGACAGGGAACACCGGGGAGCTGTTTTTT. Translation gives CASSLTGNTGELFF.

The J gene is TRBJ1-6, the V gene TRBV4-1, with 7 positions matching TRBD1. CDR1 MGHRA and CDR2 YSYEKL come from the germline V gene. The CDR3 loop spans 15 amino acids. The J segment lost 16 bases and the V segment lost 1 base, leaving 13 bases of the junction unmatched. CDR3 protein: CASSQVDRVLYPLHF. CDR3 sequence (DNA): TGCGCCAGCAGCCAAGTCGACAGGGTACTCTACCCTCTCCACTTT.

V gene TRBV12-2 combines with J gene TRBJ1-5. TRBV12-2 counts as a pseudogene. This CDR3 spans 13 amino acids. CDR3 in amino acids: CASRRGSRQPQHF. DNA for the CDR3: TGTGCAAGTCGAAGAGGGAGTCGTCAGCCCCAGCATTTT.

The genes are TRBV3-1 (or the pseudogene TRBV3-2) and TRBJ2-5, with D perhaps TRBD2 (5 bases). The CDR3 has 14 amino acids. Germline CDR1 reads LGHDT; CDR2 reads YNNKEL (reference sequence). The germline V and J ends were trimmed by 2 bases and 7 bases, with 14 bases remaining between them. The chain's CDR3 is CASSQFGNFGTQYF. The DNA for the CDR3 is TGTGCCAGCAGCCAATTCGGGAACTTCGGGACCCAGTACTTC.

The chain links TRBV4-1 to TRBJ1-4; 8 bases fit TRBD1. V lost 0 bases and J lost 0; bases outside the gene matches: 9. Germline V gives CDR1 MGHRA, CDR2 YSYEKL. CDR3 length: 19 amino acids. The CDR3 DNA is TGCGCCAGCAGCCAAGATCCCCATAGGACAGGGACAACTAATGAAAAACTGTTTTTT. Translating gives CASSQDPHRTGTTNEKLFF.

The chain combines TRBV10-3 with TRBJ2-5; D might be TRBD1 (6 bases). V was cut by 0 bases and J by 5 bases, with 13 bases left in between. The CDR3 runs 15 residues. Germline-derived CDR1 and CDR2 are ENHRY and SYGVKD. The CDR3 is CAISESQGWVETQYF. The CDR3 DNA sequence: TGTGCCATCAGTGAGTCGCAGGGGTGGGTCGAGACCCAGTACTTC.

This clone was counted only a few times. CDR3 sequence (DNA): TGTGCCAGCAGTTACAGGCAAGGGGCCCCAACCTACACCTTC. Amino acids: CASSYRQGAPTYTF. V gene TRBV6-5 combines with J gene TRBJ1-2; D may be TRBD1 (5 bases). CDR3 length: 14 amino acids. V dropped 2 bases and J dropped 10 bases, with 17 bases sitting between them. The V gene's germline CDR1 is MNHEY and CDR2 SVGAGI.

This clone was seen just once. V usage is TRBV30 and J usage is TRBJ1-4; 10 positions agree with TRBD1. V lost 0 bases, J lost 8 bases, and 6 bases stayed unmatched. Per germline, CDR1 GTSNPN and CDR2 SVGIG (reference sequence). This CDR3 comprises 15 residues. The CDR3 coding sequence is TGTGCCTGGAGTGTAAGGGGGACAGGGGCGGAAAAACTGTTTTTT. Its protein is CAWSVRGTGAEKLFF.

This chain links TRBV7-3 with TRBJ2-1; 7 positions agree with TRBD1. CDR3 length: 15 amino acids. V lost 2 bases to trimming and J lost 8 bases; unmatched junction nucleotides: 9. Germline assignment: CDR1 SGHTA and CDR2 FQGTGA. The CDR3 is CASSLGDRAIDEQFF. CDR3 sequence (DNA): TGTGCCAGCAGCTTAGGGGACAGAGCTATCGATGAGCAGTTCTTC.

Only one count was recorded for this clone. The CDR3 is CASSLIRDRKETQYF. CDR3 bases: TGTGCCAGCAGTCTCATAAGAGACAGAAAAGAGACCCAGTACTTC. The chain is built from TRBV2 and TRBJ2-5; weak D call: TRBD1 (5 bases). The CDR3 is 15 amino acids. CDR1 and CDR2 from the germline V gene are SNHLY and FYNNEI. V lost 5 bases, J lost 3 bases, and 16 bases lay in between.

The V and J genes are TRBV21-1 and TRBJ2-5; TRBD1 is the table's D call and was not checked against the DNA. TRBV21-1 is a pseudogene locus. The CDR3 sequence is 14 residues long. The CDR3 spells CASSKGPIQETQYF. In DNA form, the CDR3 reads TGTGCCAGCAGCAAAGGGCCAATTCAAGAGACCCAGTACTTC.

The V call is TRBV6-4, the J call TRBJ1-2, with a tentative D call TRBD1 (6 bases). The length of the CDR3 is 15 residues. CDR1 is MRHNA, CDR2 SNTAGT, per germline. V lost 5 bases and J lost 7, with 20 bases in between. CDR3 in amino acids: CASSPGIERGSGYTF. CDR3 sequence (DNA): TGTGCCAGCAGTCCGGGGATTGAAAGGGGGAGTGGCTACACCTTC.

V usage is TRBV19 and J usage is TRBJ1-4, with a tentative D call TRBD1 (5 bases). The CDR3 is made up of 18 amino acids. Trimming left V 2 bases short and J 3 bases short, with 19 bases between. Germline CDR1 and CDR2: LNHDA and SQIVND (reference sequence). The CDR3 nucleotides are TGTGCCAGTAGTATAAAAGGACACTTCTCCCCACCTAATGAAAAACTGTTTTTT. Amino acids: CASSIKGHFSPPNEKLFF.

The chain recombines TRBV7-9 with TRBJ1-4, with a weak D call TRBD1 (6 bases). Germline CDR1 reads SEHNR; CDR2 reads FQNEAQ (reference sequence). V was clipped by 0 bases and J by 8 bases, with 13 bases between them. The CDR3 loop spans 15 amino acids. The CDR3 coding sequence is TGTGCCAGCAGCTTAGCTGGGGAGGGGGACGAAAAACTGTTTTTT. Its translation is CASSLAGEGDEKLFF. Looking up the rest from reference TRBV7-9 and TRBJ1-4 gives the full variable domain: DTGVSQNPRHKITKRGQNVTFRCDPISEHNRLYWYRQTLGQGPEFLTYFQNEAQLEKSRLLSDRFSAERPKGSFSTLEIQRTEQGDSAMYLCASSLAGEGDEKLFFGSGTQLSVL.

The rearrangement uses TRBV5-8 and TRBJ1-5; TRBD1 matches at 9 bases. The CDR3 is made up of 15 amino acids. Per germline, CDR1 SGHTS and CDR2 YDEGEE. With V trimmed by 3 bases and J by 3 bases, 4 bases remained unmatched. The CDR3 protein is CASSSGQGHNQPQHF. CDR3 bases: TGTGCCAGCAGCTCGGGACAGGGTCACAATCAGCCCCAGCATTTT.

The V and J genes are TRBV10-3 and TRBJ2-1, with 10 bases aligning to TRBD2. CDR3 length equals 14 residues. The V segment lost 3 bases and the J segment 8 bases; nucleotides outside the gene matches: 4. Germline lookup yields CDR1 ENHRY and CDR2 SYGVKD. This CDR3 is CAISDGSGGYEQFF. In nucleotides, the CDR3 is TGTGCCATCAGTGATGGTAGCGGGGGGTATGAGCAGTTCTTC.

The rearrangement uses TRBV9 and TRBJ2-3, with D tentatively TRBD2 (7 bases). CDR1 SGDLS and CDR2 YYNGEE come from the germline V gene. V lost 3 bases, J lost 3 bases, and 8 bases lay in between. There are 13 residues in the CDR3. The CDR3 sequence is CASSEGGTDTQYF. The CDR3 bases are TGTGCCAGCAGCGAGGGGGGGACAGATACGCAGTATTTT.

The chain combines TRBV7-2 with TRBJ1-1, with TRBD1 matching 8 bases. V trimming: 5 bases; J trimming: 3 bases; junction bases outside the gene matches: 2. The germline gives CDR1 SGHTA, CDR2 FQGNSA. CDR3 length equals 13 residues. The CDR3 bases are TGTGCCAGCAGCCAGACAGGGGACACTGAAGCTTTCTTT. Protein: CASSQTGDTEAFF.

V is TRBV5-6 and J is TRBJ2-5, with a weak D call TRBD2 (6 bases). V was pared by 5 bases and J by 1 base, with 12 bases between. The CDR3 sequence is 14 residues long. CDR1 is SGHDT and CDR2 is YYEEEE in the germline V gene. CDR3 protein: CASRRRGSQETQYF. The DNA for the CDR3 is TGTGCCAGCAGGCGGAGGGGTAGCCAAGAGACCCAGTACTTC.

This chain uses TRBV12-3 or TRBV12-4 with TRBJ2-5, with 10 bases aligning to TRBD2. The CDR3 contains 13 residues. V gave up 3 bases and J gave up 8 bases; unmatched junction bases: 3. CDR3 amino acids: CASSFTSGETQYF. CDR3 nucleotide sequence: TGTGCCAGCAGTTTTACTAGCGGGGAAACCCAGTACTTC.

This CDR3 is CASSIHPNTEAFF. CDR3 bases: TGTGCCAGTAGTATACACCCGAACACTGAAGCTTTCTTT. V is TRBV19 and J is TRBJ1-1; no firm D call. This CDR3 spans 13 amino acids. The germline V gene has CDR1 LNHDA and CDR2 SQIVND (reference sequence). The ends were cut back, 2 bases at V and 1 base at J, with 5 bases in the middle.

This clone was observed a few times. The chain employs TRBV27 and TRBJ1-4; 10 positions match TRBD1. After removal of 8 bases from V and 10 bases from J, the junction contained 13 bases not matched to a gene. From germline, CDR1 is MNHEY and CDR2 SMNVEV (reference sequence). The CDR3 runs to 15 residues. CDR3 loop: CASRGRDRGPRKLFF. The CDR3 coding sequence is TGTGCCAGCCGTGGTCGGGACAGGGGTCCCCGAAAACTGTTTTTT. Full variable domain (missing parts from reference TRBV27 and TRBJ1-4): EAQVTQNPRYLITVTGKKLTVTCSQNMNHEYMSWYRQDPGLGLRQIYYSMNVEVTDKGDVPEGYKVSRKEKRNFPLILESPSPNQTSLYFCASRGRDRGPRKLFFGSGTQLSVL.